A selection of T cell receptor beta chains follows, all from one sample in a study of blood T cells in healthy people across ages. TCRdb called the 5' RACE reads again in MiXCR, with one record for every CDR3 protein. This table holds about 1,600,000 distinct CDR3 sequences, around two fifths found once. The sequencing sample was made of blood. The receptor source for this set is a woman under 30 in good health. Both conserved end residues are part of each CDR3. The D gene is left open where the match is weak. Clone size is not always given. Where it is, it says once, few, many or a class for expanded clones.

DNA: TGTGCCAGCAGTAAATACAGGGGAGGACAAGAGACCCAGTACTTC; CDR3: CASSKYRGGQETQYF; J: TRBJ2-5; length: 15; size: .; D: .; V: TRBV6-5
DNA: TGTGCCAGCAGTTTTCAGGTCCCCTCGGACAGGCCGGCAACAGATACGCAGTATTTT; CDR3: CASSFQVPSDRPATDTQYF; J: TRBJ2-3; length: 19; size: .; D: TRBD1; V: TRBV12-3/TRBV12-4
DNA: TGCGCCAGCAGCCAAGGAGGGACTAGCGGGGAGCTAGCCTACGAGCAGTACTTC; CDR3: CASSQGGTSGELAYEQYF; J: TRBJ2-7; length: 18; size: few; D: TRBD2; V: TRBV4-1
DNA: TGCAGTGCTAGCCCCGCGGGGGCTGAAGCTTTCTTT; CDR3: CSASPAGAEAFF; J: TRBJ1-1; length: 12; size: .; D: .; V: TRBV20-1
DNA: TGTGCCAGCAGAGTGACAGGTGCAAATTCACCCCTCCACTTT; CDR3: CASRVTGANSPLHF; J: TRBJ1-6; length: 14; size: few; D: .; V: TRBV27
DNA: TGCAGCGTTGAAGGGGGACTAGCGGGAGTGGGCTACAATGAGCAGTTCTTC; CDR3: CSVEGGLAGVGYNEQFF; J: TRBJ2-1; length: 17; size: few; D: TRBD2; V: TRBV29-1
DNA: TGTGCCAGCTCAGACAGAGGCCGCCACGAGCAGTACTTC; CDR3: CASSDRGRHEQYF; J: TRBJ2-7; length: 13; size: few; D: .; V: TRBV12-3/TRBV12-4
DNA: TGTGCCAGCAGTGAAATGGACAGGGGAAACACTGAAGCTTTCTTT; CDR3: CASSEMDRGNTEAFF; J: TRBJ1-1; length: 15; size: few; D: TRBD1; V: TRBV25-1
DNA: TGTGCCAGCAGTCCTGGGGGTGCGGATGAGCAGTACTTC; CDR3: CASSPGGADEQYF; J: TRBJ2-5; length: 13; size: .; D: .; V: TRBV6-5
DNA: TGTGCCAGCAGCTTAGAAGGCCGGGGGGGCCCAGAGATCCAGTACTTC; CDR3: CASSLEGRGGPEIQYF; J: TRBJ2-5; length: 16; size: .; D: TRBD2; V: TRBV7-9
DNA: TGTGCCAGCGTGGGGACAGGACCGGCCTACGAGCAGTACTTC; CDR3: CASVGTGPAYEQYF; J: TRBJ2-7; length: 14; size: few; D: TRBD1; V: TRBV6-2/TRBV6-3
DNA: TGTGCCAGCAGCCAAGATCCGGACAAGAACTATGGCTACACCTTC; CDR3: CASSQDPDKNYGYTF; J: TRBJ1-2; length: 15; size: .; D: .; V: TRBV3-1
DNA: TGTGCCAGCAGCTTGGGTCCCAGGGGGCGGAATTCACCCCTCCACTTT; CDR3: CASSLGPRGRNSPLHF; J: TRBJ1-6; length: 16; size: .; D: TRBD1; V: TRBV5-5
DNA: TGCAGTCACATGCTGGGGAAGGCCGGAACTGAAGCTTTCTTT; CDR3: CSHMLGKAGTEAFF; J: TRBJ1-1; length: 14; size: .; D: .; V: TRBV20-1
DNA: TGTGCCAGCTCACCACCAGCTGTCAGGGGCTACGAGCAGTACTTC; CDR3: CASSPPAVRGYEQYF; J: TRBJ2-7; length: 15; size: few; D: .; V: TRBV18
DNA: TGTGCCAGCAGCTCAATCACAGATACGCAGTATTTT; CDR3: CASSSITDTQYF; J: TRBJ2-3; length: 12; size: many; D: .; V: TRBV7-2
DNA: TGTGCCAGCAGCCAAGACCCTAACTCCTACAATGAGCAGTACTTC; CDR3: CASSQDPNSYNEQYF; J: TRBJ2-7; length: 15; size: .; D: .; V: TRBV3-1
DNA: TGCAGTGCTAGAGGGGGCCCTACGCTTTACGAGCAGTACTTC; CDR3: CSARGGPTLYEQYF; J: TRBJ2-7; length: 14; size: few; D: .; V: TRBV20-1
DNA: TGTGCCAGCAGTTGGACTAGCGGGATGTCTCCCAGCTCCTACAATGAGCAGTTCTTC; CDR3: CASSWTSGMSPSSYNEQFF; J: TRBJ2-1; length: 19; size: few; D: TRBD2; V: TRBV2
DNA: TGTGCCAGCAGCTTAGCTAGCGGGAGGGCCACCGGGGAGCTGTTTTTT; CDR3: CASSLASGRATGELFF; J: TRBJ2-2; length: 16; size: .; D: TRBD2; V: TRBV7-2
DNA: TGCAGTGCTAGAGTCCCAGGGGTGCTCACAGATACGCAGTATTTT; CDR3: CSARVPGVLTDTQYF; J: TRBJ2-3; length: 15; size: .; D: .; V: TRBV20-1
DNA: TGCAGCGTGTCGACAGGGAGCTACGAGCAGTACTTC; CDR3: CSVSTGSYEQYF; J: TRBJ2-7; length: 12; size: .; D: TRBD1; V: TRBV29-1
DNA: TGTGCCAGCAGTTACGGTCTCTCTGGGGCCAACGTCCTGACTTTC; CDR3: CASSYGLSGANVLTF; J: TRBJ2-6; length: 15; size: few; D: .; V: TRBV6-5
DNA: TGTGCCAGCAGTTCGCCCAACGGGGTAGCGGGAGTGGGTCCCTTTACAGTTGAGCAGTTCTTC; CDR3: CASSSPNGVAGVGPFTVEQFF; J: TRBJ2-1; length: 21; size: .; D: TRBD2; V: TRBV6-5
DNA: TGTGCCAGCAGCGTAGGCCAGATAAGTTATGGCTACACCTTC; CDR3: CASSVGQISYGYTF; J: TRBJ1-2; length: 14; size: .; D: .; V: TRBV9
DNA: TGTGCCAGCAGTTTGGGAGGGCTTGAGAGCTCCTACGAGCAGTACTTC; CDR3: CASSLGGLESSYEQYF; J: TRBJ2-7; length: 16; size: few; D: TRBD2; V: TRBV12-3/TRBV12-4
DNA: TGTGCCAGCAGTCTCCAACGGGGCGTGTCGGACTATGGCTACACCTTC; CDR3: CASSLQRGVSDYGYTF; J: TRBJ1-2; length: 16; size: .; D: .; V: TRBV7-8
DNA: TGTGCCTGGAGTGCCTTTGGGAGGGTCGACGAGCAGTACTTC; CDR3: CAWSAFGRVDEQYF; J: TRBJ2-7; length: 14; size: .; D: TRBD2; V: TRBV30
DNA: TGTGCCAGCAGCCTTCTCTTAGGAAGGGGAGATACGCAGTATTTT; CDR3: CASSLLLGRGDTQYF; J: TRBJ2-3; length: 15; size: .; D: .; V: TRBV7-3
DNA: TGTGCCAGTAGTATAGGGAGGACTAGCGGGGGACAAGAGACCCAGTACTTC; CDR3: CASSIGRTSGGQETQYF; J: TRBJ2-5; length: 17; size: .; D: TRBD2; V: TRBV19
DNA: TGTGCCAGCAGTGACCATGAGGCGCGGGAGGGCCAGTACAATGAGCAGTTCTTC; CDR3: CASSDHEAREGQYNEQFF; J: TRBJ2-1; length: 18; size: .; D: TRBD2; V: TRBV6-4
DNA: TGTGCCACCTCCGGGACGGGAAATGAAAAACTGTTTTTT; CDR3: CATSGTGNEKLFF; J: TRBJ1-4; length: 13; size: few; D: .; V: TRBV6-6
DNA: TGTGCCTGGGGTTATAAATCGACATTTGGGAATGAGCAGTTCTTC; CDR3: CAWGYKSTFGNEQFF; J: TRBJ2-1; length: 15; size: once; D: .; V: TRBV30
DNA: TGTGCCAGCAGCCCTCAAAGGGGGGTAGCGGCAGTCAATGAGCAGTTCTTC; CDR3: CASSPQRGVAAVNEQFF; J: TRBJ2-1; length: 17; size: .; D: .; V: TRBV11-2
DNA: TGTGCCAGCACGGGGGATTCTCGCAATGAGCAGTACTTC; CDR3: CASTGDSRNEQYF; J: TRBJ2-5; length: 13; size: few; D: .; V: TRBV2
DNA: TGCGCCAGCAGTTTAGAGGACAGATTACTTTATAGCAATCAGCCCCAGCATTTT; CDR3: CASSLEDRLLYSNQPQHF; J: TRBJ1-5; length: 18; size: .; D: .; V: TRBV12-3/TRBV12-4
DNA: TGTGCCTCGGAAGACATAGTCAATTCACCCCTCCACTTT; CDR3: CASEDIVNSPLHF; J: TRBJ1-6; length: 13; size: .; D: .; V: TRBV7-6
DNA: TGTGCCAGCACTTCCGGGACTGCCGTGCATTTT; CDR3: CASTSGTAVHF; J: TRBJ1-5; length: 11; size: .; D: .; V: TRBV3-1
DNA: TGCAGCGCCCGCTCCGGGACAGGGGCTGGCTATGGCTACACCTTC; CDR3: CSARSGTGAGYGYTF; J: TRBJ1-2; length: 15; size: once; D: TRBD1; V: TRBV29-1
DNA: TGCGCCAGCAGCCAAGAGTGGGGGACTATCACAGATACGCAGTATTTT; CDR3: CASSQEWGTITDTQYF; J: TRBJ2-3; length: 16; size: .; D: TRBD2; V: TRBV4-1
DNA: TGTGCCAGCACCCGCAGCGGGATAAATTCCTACGAGCAGTACTTC; CDR3: CASTRSGINSYEQYF; J: TRBJ2-7; length: 15; size: .; D: TRBD2; V: TRBV6-5
DNA: TGTGCCAGCAGTTTCCAACTAGCGGGAGGGATAAATGAGCAGTTCTTC; CDR3: CASSFQLAGGINEQFF; J: TRBJ2-1; length: 16; size: .; D: TRBD2; V: TRBV6-1
DNA: TGTGCCAGCAGCAACACCCGGGGCACCGGGGAGCTGTTTTTT; CDR3: CASSNTRGTGELFF; J: TRBJ2-2; length: 14; size: once; D: .; V: TRBV7-6
DNA: TGCAGTGCTAGAGATGGGAGCGGGCCAGGGGGGACCCAGTACTTC; CDR3: CSARDGSGPGGTQYF; J: TRBJ2-5; length: 15; size: .; D: .; V: TRBV20-1
DNA: TGCGCCAGCAGCTTGGTTCAGGCTAACTATGGCTACACCTTC; CDR3: CASSLVQANYGYTF; J: TRBJ1-2; length: 14; size: few; D: .; V: TRBV5-1
DNA: TGCAGTGCTAGGGGAACTTCCACCCCATTGGGTACGCAGTATTTT; CDR3: CSARGTSTPLGTQYF; J: TRBJ2-3; length: 15; size: .; D: .; V: TRBV20-1
DNA: TGTGCCAGCAGCTGGACTAGCGGGATGAGCTCCTGCAATGAGCAGTTCTTC; CDR3: CASSWTSGMSSCNEQFF; J: TRBJ2-1; length: 17; size: .; D: TRBD2; V: TRBV6-6
DNA: TGCGCCAGCGGCCTCGGGGGCTACACCTTC; CDR3: CASGLGGYTF; J: TRBJ1-2; length: 10; size: .; D: .; V: TRBV4-1